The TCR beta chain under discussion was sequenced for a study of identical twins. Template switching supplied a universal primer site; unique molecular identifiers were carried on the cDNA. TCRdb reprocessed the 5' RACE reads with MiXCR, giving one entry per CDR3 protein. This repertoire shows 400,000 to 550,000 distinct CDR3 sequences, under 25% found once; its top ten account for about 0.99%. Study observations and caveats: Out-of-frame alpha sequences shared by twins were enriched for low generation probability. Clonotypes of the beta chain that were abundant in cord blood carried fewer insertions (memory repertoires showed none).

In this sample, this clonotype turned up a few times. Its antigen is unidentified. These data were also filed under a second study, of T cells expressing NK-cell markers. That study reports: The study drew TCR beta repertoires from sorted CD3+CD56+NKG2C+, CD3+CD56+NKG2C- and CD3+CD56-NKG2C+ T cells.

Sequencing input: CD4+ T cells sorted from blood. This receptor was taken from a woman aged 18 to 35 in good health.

The CDR3 loop reads CSADRDRFREQFF. For the CDR3, the DNA is TGCAGCGCCGACAGGGATCGCTTCAGGGAGCAGTTCTTC. The chain links TRBV29-1 to TRBJ2-1, with 7 bases that match TRBD1. CDR1 is SQVTM and CDR2 is ANQGSEA in the germline V gene. J gave up 10 bases and V 7 bases, and 13 bases lay outside the gene matches. The CDR3 extends over 13 amino acids.